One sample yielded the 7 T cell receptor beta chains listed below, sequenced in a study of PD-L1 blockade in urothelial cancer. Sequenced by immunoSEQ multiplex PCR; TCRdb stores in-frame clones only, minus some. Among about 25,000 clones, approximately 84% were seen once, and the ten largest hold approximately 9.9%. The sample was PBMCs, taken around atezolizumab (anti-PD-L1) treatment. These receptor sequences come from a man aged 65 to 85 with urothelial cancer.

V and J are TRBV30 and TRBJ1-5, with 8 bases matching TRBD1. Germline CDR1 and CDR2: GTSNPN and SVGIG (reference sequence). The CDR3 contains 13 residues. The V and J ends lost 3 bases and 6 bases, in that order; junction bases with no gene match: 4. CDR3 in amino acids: CAWSRQGAQPQHF. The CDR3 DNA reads TGTGCCTGGAGCAGGCAGGGGGCTCAGCCCCAGCATTTT.

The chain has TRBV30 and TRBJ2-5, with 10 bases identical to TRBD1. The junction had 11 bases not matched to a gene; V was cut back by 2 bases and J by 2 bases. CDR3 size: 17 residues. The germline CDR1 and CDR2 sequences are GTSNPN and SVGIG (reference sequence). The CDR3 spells CAWSPLDRGREQETQYF. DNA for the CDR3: TGTGCCTGGAGTCCCCTCGACAGGGGGCGGGAGCAAGAGACCCAGTACTTC.

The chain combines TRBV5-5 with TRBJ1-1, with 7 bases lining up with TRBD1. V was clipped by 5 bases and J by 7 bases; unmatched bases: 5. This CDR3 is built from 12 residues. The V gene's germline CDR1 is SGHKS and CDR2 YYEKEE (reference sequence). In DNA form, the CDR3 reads TGTGCCAGCAGAAAAACAGGGGATGAAGCTTTCTTT. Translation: CASRKTGDEAFF. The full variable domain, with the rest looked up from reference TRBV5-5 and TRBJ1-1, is DAGVTQSPTHLIKTRGQQVTLRCSPISGHKSVSWYQQVLGQGPQFIFQYYEKEERGRGNFPDRFSARQFPNYSSELNVNALLLGDSALYLCASRKTGDEAFFGQGTRLTVV.

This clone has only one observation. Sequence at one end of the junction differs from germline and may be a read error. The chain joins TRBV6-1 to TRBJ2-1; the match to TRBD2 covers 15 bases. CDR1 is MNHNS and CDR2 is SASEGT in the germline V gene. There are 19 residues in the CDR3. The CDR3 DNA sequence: TGTGCCAGCAGAGAAGGTGGACTAGCGGGAGGGGGGAGATACAATGAGCAGTTCTTC. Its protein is CASREGGLAGGGRYNEQFF.

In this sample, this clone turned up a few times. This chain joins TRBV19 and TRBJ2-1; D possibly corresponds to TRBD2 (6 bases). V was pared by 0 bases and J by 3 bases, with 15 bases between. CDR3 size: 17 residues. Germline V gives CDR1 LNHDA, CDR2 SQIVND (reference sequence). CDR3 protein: CASSIDWRGTDYNEQFF. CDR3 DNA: TGTGCCAGTAGTATAGATTGGCGCGGGACGGACTACAATGAGCAGTTCTTC.

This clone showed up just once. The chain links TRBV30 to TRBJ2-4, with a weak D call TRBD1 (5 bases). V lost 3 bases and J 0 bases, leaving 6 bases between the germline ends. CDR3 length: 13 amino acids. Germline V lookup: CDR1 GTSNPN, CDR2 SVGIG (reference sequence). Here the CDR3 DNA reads TGTGCCTGGAGACAGGTAGCCAAAAACATTCAGTACTTC. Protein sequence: CAWRQVAKNIQYF.

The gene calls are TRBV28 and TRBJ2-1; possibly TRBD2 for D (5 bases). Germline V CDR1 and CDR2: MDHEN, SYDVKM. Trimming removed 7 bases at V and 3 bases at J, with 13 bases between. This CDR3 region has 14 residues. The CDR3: CASNEPRDYNEQFF. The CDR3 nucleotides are TGTGCCAGCAACGAACCTCGGGACTACAATGAGCAGTTCTTC.